Sequencing of this T cell receptor (beta chain) was carried out in a study of OX40 agonist ivuxolimab in advanced cancers. Study results and caveats: It was also the case that some nonresponders had low normalized T-cell clonal expansion.

The germline V gene encodes CDR1 KGHSH and CDR2 LQKENI. V lost 3 bases and J 5 bases, leaving 7 bases between the germline ends. The CDR3 is 13 residues long. As for this clone: Its antigen is currently unknown.

Generated by immunoSEQ multiplex PCR, the TCRdb table keeps only in-frame clones and is missing some. The data hold 40,000 to 50,000 clones, with over 75% observed a single time. The chain recombines TRBV18 with TRBJ1-4; D gene ambiguous. This TCR derives from an adult with an advanced solid tumor such as melanoma, head and neck, liver or kidney cancer. The sample consisted of CD4+ or CD8+ T cells sorted from blood, taken in a trial of the OX40 agonist ivuxolimab. The CDR3: CASSPFSNEKLFF. In DNA form, the CDR3 reads TGTGCCAGCTCACCGTTCTCGAATGAAAAACTGTTTTTT. The variable domain in full, completed from reference TRBV18 and TRBJ1-4, reads NAGVMQNPRHLVRRRGQEARLRCSPMKGHSHVYWYRQLPEEGLKFMVYLQKENIIDESGMPKERFSAEFPKEGPSILRIQQVVRGDSAAYFCASSPFSNEKLFFGSGTQLSVL.